This TCR beta chain appears in the sequencing data of a study of CD8+CD57+ T cells in acquired aplastic anemia. Study results and caveats: The study found no significant CD8+ Simpson's diversity difference between patients and controls. The study identified roughly 29 CD8+ CDR3 sequences shared by patients and controls.

Losses at the gene ends were 0 bases for V and 2 bases for J; bases not matched to a gene: 4. CDR1 and CDR2 (germline): DFQATT, SNEGSKA (reference sequence). The CDR3 extends over 14 amino acids. Profiling of TCR beta VDJ combinations and CDR3 sequences used genomic DNA as template. TCRdb fed the reads into MiXCR, producing one record per CDR3 protein. The sample carries 150,000 to 200,000 distinct CDR3 sequences, about 64% recorded once. This clonotype was counted between two and nine times. The antigen is unknown. The chain carries TRBV20-1 and TRBJ2-7; 7 nucleotides agree with TRBD1. Sequenced input: sorted CD4+, CD8+, or CD8+CD57+ T cells (not recorded which) from PBMCs. The source of this sequence is a human donor with severe aplastic anemia or a healthy control (not recorded which). The CDR3 reads CSARDLGGTYEQYF. The CDR3, as DNA: TGCAGTGCTAGAGATTTAGGGGGCACCTACGAGCAGTACTTC.